Below are 17 T cell receptor beta chains sequenced from a single sample in a study of T cell responses to AZD1222 COVID-19 vaccine. Assay used: immunoSEQ multiplex PCR; TCRdb lists only in-frame clones, some missing. The data contain about 180,000 clones, 80% to 95% of them singletons. The input for sequencing was peripheral blood, taken 28 days after the second AZD1222 dose. Receptors originate from an adult who received the AZD1222 COVID-19 vaccine.

The rearrangement joins TRBV7-3 to TRBJ2-1, with 8 bases fitting TRBD2. The length of the CDR3 is 17 residues. Per germline, CDR1 SGHTA and CDR2 FQGTGA. J lost 3 bases, V lost 2 bases, and 9 bases had no gene match. DNA for the CDR3: TGTGCCAGCAGCTTAGAGGCGTCGGGACTAGTCTACAATGAGCAGTTCTTC. Amino acids: CASSLEASGLVYNEQFF.

The count of this clone is one. The chain joins TRBV6-6 to TRBJ2-7, with a possible D match to TRBD1 (6 bases). The V end was cut by 5 bases, the J end by 0 bases, with 23 bases between. The CDR3 spans 18 residues. The germline CDR1 and CDR2 sequences are MNHNY and SVGAGI (reference sequence). CDR3 sequence reads: CASSPSPGTRRSSYEQYF. CDR3 bases: TGTGCCAGCAGTCCCTCCCCCGGGACACGTAGAAGCTCCTACGAGCAGTACTTC.

This clone was observed a handful of times. The chain links TRBV4-3 to TRBJ2-7; the D gene is possibly TRBD1 (8 bases). The V end lost 3 bases, the J end lost 3 bases, and 18 bases lay between the germline ends. The CDR3 has 16 amino acids. Per germline, CDR1 LGHNA and CDR2 YSLEER. The CDR3 region is CASSQAPTGEGYEQYF. The CDR3 nucleotides are TGCGCCAGCAGCCAGGCTCCGACAGGGGAGGGCTACGAGCAGTACTTC.

V is TRBV6-5 and J is TRBJ1-1; D is unclear. The CDR3 has 13 residues. V lost 0 bases, J lost 4 bases, and 6 bases lay in between. Germline CDR1 is MNHEY and CDR2 is SVGAGI. The CDR3 region has the DNA TGTGCCAGCAGTTACTCGGCCGCCACTGAAGCTTTCTTT. It codes for CASSYSAATEAFF.

The chain recombines TRBV5-1 with TRBJ1-4, with TRBD1 identical over 8 bases. With V trimmed by 7 bases and J by 0 bases, 8 bases remained unmatched. Germline lookup yields CDR1 SGHRS and CDR2 YFSETQ. This CDR3 has 16 residues. The CDR3 protein is CASGWTGTATNEKLFF. In DNA, the CDR3 is TGCGCCAGCGGATGGACAGGGACTGCAACTAATGAAAAACTGTTTTTT.

This chain uses TRBV28 with TRBJ1-1, with D possibly TRBD1 on 5 matching bases. The V gene's germline CDR1 is MDHEN and CDR2 SYDVKM. This CDR3 contains 17 residues. V gave up 2 bases and J gave up 0 bases, with 16 bases separating them. The CDR3 DNA is TGTGCCAGCAGTTTACGCCGGTCGGGGGGGATGAACACTGAAGCTTTCTTT. Protein product: CASSLRRSGGMNTEAFF.

This clone appeared a few times. Other DNA sequences of this sample code for an identical CDR3. This rearrangement joins TRBV5-4 to TRBJ1-3; no definite D call. The V gene lost 4 bases and the J gene lost 4 bases, with 6 bases spanning the gap. CDR3 length: 12 residues. Germline V gene sequence: CDR1 SGHNT, CDR2 YYREEE (reference sequence). For the CDR3, the DNA is TGTGCCAGCAGCCGTCCCGGAAACACCATATATTTT. This translates into CASSRPGNTIYF.

The chain links TRBV11-3 to TRBJ2-1; 8 bases align to TRBD2. The CDR3 has 14 amino acids. Per the germline V gene, CDR1 is SGHNT and CDR2 is YENEEA. V trimming: 5 bases; J trimming: 13 bases; junction bases outside the gene matches: 13. The CDR3 region is CASSPGTGRGGQFF. CDR3 DNA sequence: TGTGCCAGCAGCCCAGGGACCGGGAGGGGTGGACAGTTCTTC.

This rearrangement joins TRBV7-3 to TRBJ2-5; no clear D. The CDR3 sequence is 11 residues long. Germline CDR1 and CDR2: SGHTA and FQGTGA. Trimming cost V 4 bases and J 5 bases, with 5 bases left between them. This chain's CDR3 is CASSSRETQYF. The CDR3 bases are TGTGCCAGCAGCTCGCGGGAGACCCAGTACTTC.

This clone was seen once. The chain combines TRBV3-1 (or the pseudogene TRBV3-2) with TRBJ1-1; D is perhaps TRBD1 (5 bases). This CDR3 contains 15 residues. V shed 1 base and J shed 0 bases, with 9 bases lying between them. CDR1 LGHDT and CDR2 YNNKEL come from the germline V gene (reference sequence). For the CDR3, the DNA is TGTGCCAGCAGCCAAGGGGGCAGATTGAACACTGAAGCTTTCTTT. Protein sequence: CASSQGGRLNTEAFF.

This clone was observed a single time. V usage is TRBV7-2 and J usage is TRBJ2-7, with D perhaps TRBD1 or TRBD2 (5 bases each). The CDR3 extends over 14 amino acids. CDR1 SGHTA and CDR2 FQGNSA come from the germline V gene. Trimming shortened V by 5 bases and J by 8 bases, and 19 bases separated the two germline ends. The CDR3 is CASSPRLTEGKQYF. In DNA form, the CDR3 reads TGTGCCAGCAGCCCTAGACTGACAGAGGGTAAGCAGTACTTC.

This rearrangement joins TRBV7-2 to TRBJ1-3, with TRBD1 matching 9 bases. Losses at the gene ends were 4 bases for V and 4 bases for J; bases not matched to a gene: 8. The CDR3 has 16 amino acids. CDR1 is SGHTA and CDR2 is FQGNSA in the germline V gene. As DNA, the CDR3 is TGTGCCAGCAGCTCCACCCAGGGGACAGGGGGAAACACCATATATTTT. This sequence encodes CASSSTQGTGGNTIYF.

The rearrangement links TRBV24-1 to TRBJ2-5; D is unclear. Germline CDR1 KGHDR, CDR2 SFDVKD. This CDR3 comprises 12 residues. Between the trimmed V and J ends, which lost 5 bases and 7 bases, there was a span of 10 bases. CDR3 coding DNA: TGTGCCACCAGTGCCGTTGGTGGGACCCAGTACTTC. Encoded protein: CATSAVGGTQYF.

The chain carries TRBV15 and TRBJ2-7, with a possible D match to TRBD1 (5 bases). The CDR3 sequence is 15 residues long. The germline gives CDR1 LNHNV, CDR2 YYDKDF (reference sequence). Trimming took 0 bases from V and 3 from J, leaving 12 bases between them. DNA for the CDR3: TGTGCCACCAGCAGAGATCTAGGGGCCAGCTACGAGCAGTACTTC. Translating it yields CATSRDLGASYEQYF.

The V call is TRBV5-4, the J call TRBJ2-2; D not certain. Trimming took 0 bases from V and 2 from J, leaving 8 bases between them. There are 15 residues in the CDR3. Germline loops: CDR1 SGHNT, CDR2 YYREEE (reference sequence). CDR3 coding DNA: TGTGCCAGCAGCTTGGATCAGACAAACACCGGGGAGCTGTTTTTT. Protein product: CASSLDQTNTGELFF.

A few counts support this clone. The chain links TRBV4-3 to TRBJ1-5, with 7 bases lining up with TRBD1. The CDR3 length is 14 residues. J was trimmed by 6 bases and V by 3 bases; bases with no gene match: 5. CDR1 is LGHNA, CDR2 YSLEER, per germline. The CDR3 here is CASSHRTGRQPQHF. Written as DNA, the CDR3 is TGCGCCAGCAGCCACAGGACAGGACGTCAGCCCCAGCATTTT.

The table lists this clone with a count of one. This rearrangement joins TRBV30 to TRBJ1-4; possibly TRBD1 for D (6 bases). The V and J ends lost 3 bases and 8 bases respectively, with 19 bases between them. The CDR3 totals 15 residues. The germline V gene encodes CDR1 GTSNPN and CDR2 SVGIG (reference sequence). The CDR3 loop reads CAWSLRGGGVEKLFF. DNA of the CDR3: TGTGCCTGGAGCCTCAGAGGGGGTGGAGTGGAAAAACTGTTTTTT.